Listed below are T cell receptor beta chains from one sample, sequenced in a study of control samples from healthy donors and cancer patients. Libraries were prepared by immunoSEQ multiplex PCR; TCRdb keeps only in-frame clonotypes and omits some of them. This sample yields some 140,000 clones, of which 94% are seen a single time; approximately 6% belongs to the top ten. Sample: blood. The receptors come from a man in his forties or fifties in good health. Both conserved end residues are trimmed from each CDR3.

>TRBV6-5|TRBJ2-1
ASDQRPSEQF
>TRBV21-1|TRBJ2-5
ASSGAGTSQETQY
>TRBV5-6|TRBJ2-7
ASSFLQGIHEQY
>TRBV11-3|TRBJ2-2
ASSLDSPGGNTGELF
>TRBV19|TRBJ1-1
ASSVTGGGTEAF
>TRBV30|TRBJ1-2
AWSVTQGNYGYT
>TRBV11-2|TRBJ1-3
ASSLGGTTGNTIY
>TRBV5-6|TRBJ1-6
ASTLSHVGQGAYSSPLH
>TRBV7-9|TRBJ2-7
ASSLYQGFYEQY
>TRBV5-6|TRBJ2-6
ASSLVGGANVLT